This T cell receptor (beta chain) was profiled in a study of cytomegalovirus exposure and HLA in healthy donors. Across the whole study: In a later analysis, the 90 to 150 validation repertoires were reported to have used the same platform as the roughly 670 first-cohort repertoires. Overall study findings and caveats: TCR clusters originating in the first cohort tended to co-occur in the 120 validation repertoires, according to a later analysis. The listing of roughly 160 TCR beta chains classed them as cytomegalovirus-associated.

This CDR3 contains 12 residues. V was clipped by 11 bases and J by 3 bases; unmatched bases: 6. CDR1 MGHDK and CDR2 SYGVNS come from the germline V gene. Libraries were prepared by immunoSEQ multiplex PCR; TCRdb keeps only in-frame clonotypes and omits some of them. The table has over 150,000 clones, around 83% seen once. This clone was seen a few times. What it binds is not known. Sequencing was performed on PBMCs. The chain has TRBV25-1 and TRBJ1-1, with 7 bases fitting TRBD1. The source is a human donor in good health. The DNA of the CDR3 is TGTGCCTTCACAGGGGTGGACACTGAAGCTTTCTTT. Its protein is CAFTGVDTEAFF. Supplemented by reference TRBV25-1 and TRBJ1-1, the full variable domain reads EADIYQTPRYLVIGTGKKITLECSQTMGHDKMYWYQQDPGMELHLIHYSYGVNSTEKGDLSSESTVSRIRTEHFPLTLESARPSHTSQYLCAFTGVDTEAFFGQGTRLTVV.